These T cell receptor beta chains were read from a single sample in a study of T cell changes during pregnancy in multiple sclerosis. Repertoires were generated with immunoSEQ multiplex PCR, while TCRdb's copy carries only in-frame clones and drops some. The sample lists about 44,000 clones; 80% to 95% were seen once. The starting material was CD4+ T cells from peripheral blood mononuclear cells, obtained in the first trimester of pregnancy. The receptor set was obtained from a female donor with multiple sclerosis, enrolled in a pregnancy study. Both conserved end residues are part of each CDR3. Each record gives: V gene, clone size, J gene, D gene, CDR3 DNA, CDR3 protein. The D gene is left open where the match is weak. The size of a clone is reported for some rows only, either as once, few or many, or as a class for expanded clones.

TRBV28	-	TRBJ1-5	-	TGTGCCAGCAGGGTCCCGGGGGACGGTCAGCCCCAGCATTTT	CASRVPGDGQPQHF
TRBV6-5	-	TRBJ2-7	-	TGTGCCAGCGGGTCAAAGGGGCTATCCTACGAGCAGTACTTC	CASGSKGLSYEQYF
TRBV2	-	TRBJ1-1	-	TGTGCCCAAGACCGAGTGGGAGGGGGCACTGAAGCTTTCTTT	CAQDRVGGGTEAFF
TRBV27	few	TRBJ2-3	-	TGTGCCAGCAGTTTATTGGGCCAGGGAGGTAGCACAGATACGCAGTATTTT	CASSLLGQGGSTDTQYF
TRBV7-8	-	TRBJ2-1	TRBD2	TGTGCCAGCAGCGGACAGAGTCTAGCGGGAGCTTACAATGAGCAGTTCTTC	CASSGQSLAGAYNEQFF
TRBV27	-	TRBJ2-1	-	TGTGCCAGCAGTCTCCAATCAGGGGGGCTCATCAGTGAGCAGTTCTTC	CASSLQSGGLISEQFF
TRBV18	-	TRBJ1-1	-	TGTGCCAGCTCACCAAGACAGAACCTACCGAACACTGAAGCTTTCTTT	CASSPRQNLPNTEAFF
TRBV27	-	TRBJ2-1	TRBD2	TGTGCCAGCAGTGAAAGGACTAGCCCCTATGAGCAGTTCTTC	CASSERTSPYEQFF
TRBV14	-	TRBJ1-2	-	TGTGCCAGCAGCCCTAACCGGCTCGGGTACTATGGCTACACCTTC	CASSPNRLGYYGYTF
TRBV30	few	TRBJ2-4	TRBD1	TGTGCCTGGAGTCCCGACAGGGTGAACATTCAGTACTTC	CAWSPDRVNIQYF
TRBV7-2	-	TRBJ2-1	-	TGTGCCAGCAGCTTAGTACCAGCGGAATCCTACAATGAGCAGTTCTTC	CASSLVPAESYNEQFF
TRBV28	few	TRBJ1-2	TRBD1	TGTGCCAGCAGTTTCAGGGACAGACCCTATGGCTACACCTTC	CASSFRDRPYGYTF
TRBV19	-	TRBJ1-5	-	TGTGCCAGTAGATCACATGCAGGACTTTCGAGCAATCAGCCCCAGCATTTT	CASRSHAGLSSNQPQHF
TRBV7-9	-	TRBJ2-3	-	TGTGCCAGCAGCTTCACAGGGTTGAGAAAAGATACGCAGTATTTT	CASSFTGLRKDTQYF
TRBV14	-	TRBJ2-5	TRBD1	TGTGCCAGCAGCTTAACCCCGGGACAGGGGGGGCAGGAGACCCAGTACTTC	CASSLTPGQGGQETQYF
TRBV6-5	once	TRBJ2-7	TRBD1	TGTGCCAGCAGTTACGTAGGACAGGGTGGCGACGAGCAGTACTTC	CASSYVGQGGDEQYF
TRBV27	-	TRBJ2-7	TRBD2	TGTGCCAGTCGAAGCGGGAGCACCGAGCAGTACTTC	CASRSGSTEQYF
TRBV19	-	TRBJ2-7	TRBD1	TGTGCCAGTAGTAGGGAGACAGGGGGTCCCTACGAGCAGTACTTC	CASSRETGGPYEQYF